These T cell receptor beta chains were read from a single sample in a study of shared clonotypes between healthy human individuals. Profiled with immunoSEQ multiplex PCR; TCRdb holds only in-frame clones, not every one. The sample yields 400,000 to 600,000 clones, about 80% seen once. The sequenced material came from PBMCs. The receptors here all came from a woman aged 35 to 49 in good health. Some clones in this sample may be carry-over from other donors' samples. Each CDR3 is given with its conserved first and last residue. D genes are given only for firm matches. Some rows have no size entry. The others give once, few or many, or a class for an expanded clone.

j_call: TRBJ2-2
clone_size: -
d_call: TRBD2
v_call: TRBV28
cdr3_aa: CASSYGAGADTGELFF
cdr3_nt: TGTGCCAGCAGCTACGGAGCGGGAGCGGACACCGGGGAGCTGTTTTTT

j_call: TRBJ2-1
clone_size: -
d_call: TRBD2
v_call: TRBV7-8
cdr3_aa: CASSLAEPGLGYEQFF
cdr3_nt: TGTGCCAGCAGCTTAGCGGAACCGGGACTAGGCTATGAGCAGTTCTTC

j_call: TRBJ1-1
clone_size: -
d_call: -
v_call: TRBV18
cdr3_aa: CASSPGSEAFF
cdr3_nt: TGTGCCAGCTCACCCGGCAGTGAAGCTTTCTTT

j_call: TRBJ2-5
clone_size: -
d_call: -
v_call: TRBV5-1
cdr3_aa: CASSLGGRETQYF
cdr3_nt: TGCGCCAGCAGCTTGGGTGGCAGGGAGACCCAGTACTTC

j_call: TRBJ1-4
clone_size: -
d_call: -
v_call: TRBV27
cdr3_aa: CASMQAVNEKLFF
cdr3_nt: TGTGCCAGCATGCAGGCGGTTAATGAAAAACTGTTTTTT

j_call: TRBJ2-7
clone_size: -
d_call: -
v_call: TRBV4-1
cdr3_aa: CASSQGIEGYEQYF
cdr3_nt: TGCGCCAGCAGCCAAGGGATTGAAGGCTACGAGCAGTACTTC

j_call: TRBJ2-3
clone_size: -
d_call: TRBD1
v_call: TRBV6-5
cdr3_aa: CASSYGGQGPTDTQYF
cdr3_nt: TGTGCCAGCAGTTACGGGGGACAGGGACCCACAGATACGCAGTATTTT

j_call: TRBJ1-5
clone_size: -
d_call: -
v_call: TRBV27
cdr3_aa: CASSHQPQHF
cdr3_nt: TGTGCCAGCAGTCATCAGCCCCAGCATTTT

j_call: TRBJ2-2
clone_size: -
d_call: -
v_call: TRBV9
cdr3_aa: CASSSSLANTGELFF
cdr3_nt: TGTGCCAGCAGCTCAAGCTTAGCGAACACCGGGGAGCTGTTTTTT

j_call: TRBJ2-7
clone_size: -
d_call: TRBD2
v_call: TRBV2
cdr3_aa: CASSGWRGGYF
cdr3_nt: TGTGCCAGCAGTGGGTGGCGCGGGGGGTACTTC

j_call: TRBJ2-3
clone_size: -
d_call: -
v_call: TRBV4-3
cdr3_aa: CASSQGGTSTDTQYF
cdr3_nt: TGCGCCAGCAGCCAAGGTGGGACTTCCACAGATACGCAGTATTTT

j_call: TRBJ1-1
clone_size: many
d_call: -
v_call: TRBV4-3
cdr3_aa: CASSQGRQENTEAFF
cdr3_nt: TGCGCCAGCAGCCAAGGGAGACAGGAGAACACTGAAGCTTTCTTT

j_call: TRBJ2-6
clone_size: -
d_call: -
v_call: TRBV28
cdr3_aa: CASSLSVSLSGANVLTF
cdr3_nt: TGTGCCAGCAGTTTATCTGTCTCTCTCTCTGGGGCCAACGTCCTGACTTTC

j_call: TRBJ2-7
clone_size: -
d_call: TRBD1
v_call: TRBV7-9
cdr3_aa: CASSFGDRAPYEQYF
cdr3_nt: TGTGCCAGCAGCTTTGGGGACAGGGCTCCCTACGAGCAGTACTTC

j_call: TRBJ1-2
clone_size: -
d_call: TRBD1
v_call: TRBV18
cdr3_aa: CASSPWDREGYTF
cdr3_nt: TGTGCCAGCTCACCGTGGGACAGAGAAGGCTACACCTTC

j_call: TRBJ2-1
clone_size: -
d_call: -
v_call: TRBV18
cdr3_aa: CASSSSGTHYNEQFF
cdr3_nt: TGTGCCAGCTCATCCTCCGGGACACACTACAATGAGCAGTTCTTC

j_call: TRBJ2-1
clone_size: -
d_call: TRBD2
v_call: TRBV7-6
cdr3_aa: CASSLRSGSLTDNEQFF
cdr3_nt: TGTGCCAGCAGCTTAAGGAGCGGGAGTCTTACGGACAATGAGCAGTTCTTC

j_call: TRBJ2-7
clone_size: -
d_call: -
v_call: TRBV18
cdr3_aa: CASSSGQRTYEQYF
cdr3_nt: TGTGCCAGCTCATCAGGACAGCGTACCTACGAGCAGTACTTC

j_call: TRBJ1-1
clone_size: once
d_call: -
v_call: TRBV28
cdr3_aa: CASSLTNTEAFF
cdr3_nt: TGTGCCAGCAGTTTAACAAACACTGAAGCTTTCTTT

j_call: TRBJ2-5
clone_size: few
d_call: TRBD1
v_call: TRBV14
cdr3_aa: CASSPWTGGSLETQYF
cdr3_nt: TGTGCCAGCAGCCCTTGGACAGGGGGCAGCTTGGAGACCCAGTACTTC

j_call: TRBJ2-7
clone_size: -
d_call: -
v_call: TRBV11-2
cdr3_aa: CASSLDWSYEQYF
cdr3_nt: TGTGCCAGCAGCTTAGATTGGTCCTACGAGCAGTACTTC

j_call: TRBJ2-7
clone_size: -
d_call: TRBD2
v_call: TRBV2
cdr3_aa: CASTWTSSYEQYF
cdr3_nt: TGTGCCAGCACATGGACTAGCTCCTACGAGCAGTACTTC

j_call: TRBJ1-1
clone_size: -
d_call: -
v_call: TRBV5-6
cdr3_aa: CASSSRGVGNTEAFF
cdr3_nt: TGTGCCAGCAGCTCGAGAGGGGTTGGGAACACTGAAGCTTTCTTT

j_call: TRBJ1-1
clone_size: -
d_call: -
v_call: TRBV9
cdr3_aa: CASSVDGTAPEAFF
cdr3_nt: TGTGCCAGCAGCGTAGATGGGACGGCACCCGAAGCTTTCTTT